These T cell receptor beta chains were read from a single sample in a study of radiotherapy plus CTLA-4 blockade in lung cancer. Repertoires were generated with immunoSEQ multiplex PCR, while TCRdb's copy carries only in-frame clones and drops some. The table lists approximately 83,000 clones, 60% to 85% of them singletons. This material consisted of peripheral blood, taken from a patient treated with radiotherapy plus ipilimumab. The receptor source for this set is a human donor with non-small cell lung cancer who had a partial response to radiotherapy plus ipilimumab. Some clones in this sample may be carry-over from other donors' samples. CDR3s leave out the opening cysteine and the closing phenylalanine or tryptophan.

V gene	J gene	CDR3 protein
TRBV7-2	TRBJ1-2	ASSSVGQGSGYT
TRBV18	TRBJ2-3	ASSGQTSTDTQY
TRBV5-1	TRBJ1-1	ASSSTGTVNTEAF
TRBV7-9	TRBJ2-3	ASSSRAISTDTQY
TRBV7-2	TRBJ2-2	ASSLATGLAGGRHTGELF
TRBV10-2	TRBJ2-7	ASSRLAGLRLSGYEQY
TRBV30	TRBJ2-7	AWTDRDRGREEY
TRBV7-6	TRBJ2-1	ASSQGLAEGNEQF
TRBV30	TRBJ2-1	AWSLGTSGRGLEQF
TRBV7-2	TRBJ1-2	ASSPSAAGGYT
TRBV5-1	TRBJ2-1	ASSLAVLAGSYNEQF
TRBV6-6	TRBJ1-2	ASSYSPRARGYT
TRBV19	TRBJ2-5	ASSKDRAPGETQY
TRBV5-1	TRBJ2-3	ASSLGQGSDTQY
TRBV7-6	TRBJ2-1	ASSPKTGGINEQF
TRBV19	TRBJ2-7	ASSIAGGTVSTRQY
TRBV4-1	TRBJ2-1	ASSQVEGLASYEQF
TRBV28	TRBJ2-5	ASSLKGATIQETQY
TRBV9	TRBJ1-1	ASSASSGHREAF
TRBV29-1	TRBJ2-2	SVSQTHGELF
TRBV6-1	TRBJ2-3	ASNQDRVDTQY
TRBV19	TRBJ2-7	ASRTSGTYEQY
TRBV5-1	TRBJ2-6	ASSHGWNGANVLT
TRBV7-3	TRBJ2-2	ASSSRPSANTGELF
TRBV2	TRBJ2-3	ATTPWEGGTDTQY
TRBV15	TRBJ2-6	ATRENLVGANVLT
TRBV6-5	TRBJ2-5	ASTGTSGRKETQY
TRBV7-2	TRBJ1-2	ASSLNPGGWGYT
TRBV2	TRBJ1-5	ASSPPGGQGAQPQH
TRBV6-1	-	ASKDQGSSYEQY
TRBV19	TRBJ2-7	ASSMRTSGSHEQY
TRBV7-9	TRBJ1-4	ASSWRQIDEKLF
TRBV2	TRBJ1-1	ASSAPRTGFNTEAF
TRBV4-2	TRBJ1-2	ASSQVGQGSAYGYT
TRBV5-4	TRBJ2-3	ASSLFLAGVGDTQY
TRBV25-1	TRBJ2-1	ASTRTGSYNEQF
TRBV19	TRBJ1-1	ASSRTVNTEAF
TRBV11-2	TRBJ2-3	ASSSLQGDTQY
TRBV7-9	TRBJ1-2	ASSLYNYGYT
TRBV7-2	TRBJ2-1	ASSLYASGGLAPHNEQF
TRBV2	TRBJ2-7	ASRVELGRLLQY
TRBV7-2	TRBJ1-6	ASGETGFSPLH
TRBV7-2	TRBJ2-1	ASSMRTSGGVTYNEQF
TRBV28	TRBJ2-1	ASSLRAGYYNEQF
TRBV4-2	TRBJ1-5	ASSQEGLWGNQPQH
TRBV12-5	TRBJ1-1	ASGLVHNRGTEAF
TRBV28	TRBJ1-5	ASRQSNQPQH
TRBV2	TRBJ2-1	ASSKRGQGGSYNEQF
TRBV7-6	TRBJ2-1	ASSLASGEEAEQF
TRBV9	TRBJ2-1	ASSVGVAPNEQF
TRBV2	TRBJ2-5	ASSDERGGWETQY
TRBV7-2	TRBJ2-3	ASSIRTSGVGVTQY
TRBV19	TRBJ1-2	ASSIARGNYGYT